This is a list of T cell receptor beta chains from one sample in a study of cytomegalovirus exposure and HLA in healthy donors. Only in-frame clones appear in the TCRdb table, and some are missing; sequencing was by immunoSEQ multiplex PCR. Of roughly 120,000 clones listed, around 8.5% are singletons. Material: PBMCs. The receptors here all came from a man aged 35 to 55 in good health and CMV-seronegative. CDR3s include the opening cysteine and the closing phenylalanine or tryptophan.

v_call	j_call	cdr3_aa
TRBV6-1	TRBJ2-5	CASSESYAGAFQETQYF
TRBV7-2	TRBJ2-5	CASSLEAGGSATQYF
TRBV5-1	TRBJ1-4	CASSLDGTGSNEKLFF
TRBV10-3	TRBJ2-7	CAIKTDRTAYEQYF
TRBV4-1	TRBJ1-3	CASSHPGGGALPGNTIYF
TRBV7-9	TRBJ2-3	CASSLGTGDTQYF
TRBV30	TRBJ2-4	CAWGDRVNIQYF
TRBV2	TRBJ1-2	CASSPWTRDIYGYTF
TRBV7-2	TRBJ1-2	CASKREGGPFNYGYTF
TRBV5-1	TRBJ2-7	CASSTSGMNYEQYF
TRBV18	TRBJ2-7	CASSPDRVGAQYF
TRBV2	TRBJ2-1	CASSERQGSYNEQFF
TRBV5-1	TRBJ2-1	CASSLAGQGNEQFF
TRBV4-1	TRBJ1-2	CASSQGQGANYGYTF
TRBV7-3	TRBJ1-1	CASSRDSATFNTEAFF
TRBV7-2	TRBJ2-5	CASSLAAGKETQYF
TRBV5-1	TRBJ1-5	CASSGGDNQPQHF
TRBV4-1	TRBJ2-1	CASSQVSGGSYNEQFF
TRBV11-3	TRBJ2-1	CASSINRDNEQFF
TRBV6-1	TRBJ2-7	CASSEVGGTSYEQYF
TRBV29-1	TRBJ1-4	CSVRGTSYEELFF
TRBV9	TRBJ2-3	CASTIGDITDTQYF